The clone carrying this TCR beta chain was recorded only once. The antigen is undetermined. This PCR relied on a set of 60 Vbeta primers and 13 Jbeta primers. Clones were sequenced by immunoSEQ multiplex PCR, and TCRdb holds only the in-frame ones, with some missing. The sample records around 150,000 clones, 60% to 85% being singletons. CDR1 and CDR2 from the germline V gene are MNHNY and SVGAGI (reference sequence). V lost 3 bases and J 5 bases, leaving 13 bases between the germline ends. This CDR3 spans 14 amino acids. The data were obtained in a study of cytomegalovirus exposure and HLA in healthy donors. General study results and limits: In a later analysis, HLA-C alleles had the fewest associated TCRs, DRB1 alleles the most.

The sample was PBMCs. V and J are TRBV6-6 and TRBJ1-1; D is unclear. This TCR came from a woman in her thirties or forties in good health and CMV-seronegative. DNA for the CDR3: TGTGCCAGCAGTTATAGCCCTAAACAAACTGAAGCTTTCTTT. It specifies CASSYSPKQTEAFF.